This TCR beta chain derives from a study of naive and memory T cell subsets. About this clonotype itself: The target antigen is unknown.

Ligated cDNA underwent four rounds of PCR with nested alpha and beta constant region primers and SP2. Reverse transcription of blood and skin TCR RNA was primed at alpha and beta constant regions. TCRdb re-derived calls from the UMI-ligation and nested PCR reads in MiXCR, one entry per CDR3 protein. The sample comprises some 21,000 distinct CDR3 sequences, 6% of which are singletons, and 6.2% rests with the top ten. General study results and limits: More TCRs at tuberculin sites were read as hypersensitivity T cell infiltration.

Stated treatment: skin biopsy from PPD injection site in Mantoux-positive individual. An oligonucleotide containing a UMI was ligated to the 3' end of TCR cDNA. The specimen comprised skin, sampled from a tuberculin skin test site. This TCR was recovered from an adult in good health.

The CDR3 region is CASSPQGYDIYF. CDR3 DNA sequence: TGTGCCAGCAGCCCACAGGGTTATGACATATATTTT. The rearrangement uses TRBV7-2 and TRBJ1-3; D is perhaps TRBD1 (6 bases). The CDR3 runs to 12 residues. V lost 5 bases to trimming and J lost 12 bases, with 14 bases between them. The germline V gene encodes CDR1 SGHTA and CDR2 FQGNSA.